This TCR beta chain appears in the sequencing data of a study of blood T cells in healthy people across ages. Each sample yielded at least 6 million isolated PBMCs. For the second PCR, which ran for about 6 to 11 cycles, a sample-barcoded 5' primer and a J-beta primer mix were used. TCRdb re-derived calls from the 5' RACE reads in MiXCR, one entry per CDR3 protein. The sample has 1 million or so distinct CDR3 sequences, 45% seen once. The CDR3 totals 16 residues. Germline CDR1 and CDR2: SGHTA and FQGNSA. Trimming took 3 bases from V and 0 from J; bases not matched to a gene: 3. This TCR derives from an older woman in good health. Sequencing used blood. The chain recombines TRBV7-2 with TRBJ2-2; TRBD2 agrees at 8 bases. CDR3 DNA: TGTGCCAGCAGCTTGCCACTAGCGGCGAACACCGGGGAGCTGTTTTTT. This encodes CASSLPLAANTGELFF.